The rows below give T cell receptor beta chains drawn from one sample of a study of blood T cells in healthy people across ages. TCRdb reprocessed the 5' RACE reads with MiXCR, giving one entry per CDR3 protein. The table includes 550,000 to 750,000 distinct CDR3 sequences, approximately 21% detected once. Sequenced: blood. The receptors here all came from a man aged 65-85 years in good health. Both conserved end residues are part of each CDR3. A D gene is named only where the DNA matches it firmly. Rows may omit the clone size; those that give it use once, few, many or a size class.

clone_size	d_call	v_call	j_call	cdr3_nt	cdr3_aa
-	TRBD1	TRBV20-1	TRBJ2-1	TGCAGTGCTAGCCCTGGGACAGGGGCCCCCAATGAGCAGTTCTTC	CSASPGTGAPNEQFF
few	-	TRBV21-1	TRBJ1-2	TGTGCCAGCAGCAAAGGAGGCGGCCCCTATGGCTACACCTTC	CASSKGGGPYGYTF
-	-	TRBV7-2	TRBJ2-3	TGTGCCAGCAGCGAGGGCCTGACCCCCACAGATACGCAGTATTTT	CASSEGLTPTDTQYF
-	-	TRBV5-1	TRBJ2-1	TGCGCCAGCAGTTCCGGGACGAACGTCAATGAGCAGTTCTTC	CASSSGTNVNEQFF
few	-	TRBV7-9	TRBJ2-7	TGTGCCAGCAGCTTTGGAGGGACAAGTATCGAGCAGTACTTC	CASSFGGTSIEQYF
-	-	TRBV19	TRBJ1-4	TGTGCCAGTAGTTCGAACCCCAGGGCACGCGGCGAAAAACTGTTTTTT	CASSSNPRARGEKLFF
few	TRBD2	TRBV9	TRBJ2-1	TGTGCCAGCAGCCCAGTGGGACTAGCGGACAATGAGCAGTTCTTC	CASSPVGLADNEQFF
few	-	TRBV6-2/TRBV6-3	TRBJ2-7	TGTGCCAGCAGTTCTGCGGGATGGTCCTACGAGCAGTACTTC	CASSSAGWSYEQYF
-	-	TRBV7-9	TRBJ1-4	TGTGCCAGCAGCGTTACAAATGAAAAACTGTTTTTT	CASSVTNEKLFF
many	-	TRBV20-1	TRBJ1-2	TGCAGTGCTAGTTACGCCCAAGGCTATGGCTACACCTTC	CSASYAQGYGYTF
-	TRBD2	TRBV20-1	TRBJ2-3	TGCAGTGCTAGGATGGCAACCGGGACTAGCGGACGCACAGATACGCAGTATTTT	CSARMATGTSGRTDTQYF
-	TRBD2	TRBV20-1	TRBJ2-4	TGCAGTGCTCCGCTAGCGGGAGGAAACATTCAGTACTTC	CSAPLAGGNIQYF
-	TRBD1	TRBV20-1	TRBJ2-3	TGCCGGACAGGAAAAACAGATACGCAGTATTTT	CRTGKTDTQYF
few	-	TRBV11-2	TRBJ1-3	TGTGCCAGCAGCTTATCCCTGGCCATCTCTGGAAACACCATATATTTT	CASSLSLAISGNTIYF
-	-	TRBV7-3	TRBJ1-6	TGTGCCAGCAGCTTATCGTCCGGGATTGATTCACCCCTCCACTTT	CASSLSSGIDSPLHF
many	-	TRBV20-1	TRBJ2-4	TGCAGTGCTTCTAGGTTTGATCTAGCCAAAAACATTCAGTACTTC	CSASRFDLAKNIQYF
few	-	TRBV7-9	TRBJ1-5	TGTGCCAGCAGCCCCGACCCACATCGGCCCCAGCATTTT	CASSPDPHRPQHF
few	-	TRBV11-2	TRBJ2-5	TGTGCCAGCAGCTTTCCGGCGTTTTTGGAGACCCAGTACTTC	CASSFPAFLETQYF
-	-	TRBV5-1	TRBJ1-2	TGCGCCAGCAGCTCTTCGGGGGGCGATGGCTACACCTTC	CASSSSGGDGYTF
few	-	TRBV18	TRBJ1-6	TGTGCCAGCTCATCCGGAGGTAGAGATTCACCCCTCCACTTT	CASSSGGRDSPLHF
-	-	TRBV7-2	TRBJ2-5	TGTGCCAGCAGCTTAGCTTCAGGGCATGGAGAGACCCAGTGCTTC	CASSLASGHGETQCF
-	-	TRBV6-1	TRBJ2-7	TGTGCCAGCAGTGAAGTATCGGGTTACGAGCAGTACTTC	CASSEVSGYEQYF